These 2 T cell receptor beta chains came from one sample sequenced in a study of OX40 agonist ivuxolimab in advanced cancers. Sequencing used immunoSEQ multiplex PCR; TCRdb keeps in-frame clones, though not all of them. The repertoire includes 65,000 to 90,000 clones, over 75% of them detected once, and roughly 0.66% sits in the top ten. The sequencing used CD4+ or CD8+ T cells sorted from blood, collected in a trial of the OX40 agonist ivuxolimab. Receptors were obtained from an adult with an advanced solid tumor such as melanoma, head and neck, liver or kidney cancer.

The chain recombines TRBV19 with TRBJ2-7; D might be TRBD2 (6 bases). CDR3 length equals 14 residues. V lost 3 bases, J lost 6 bases, and 15 bases lay in between. In germline, CDR1 is LNHDA, CDR2 SQIVND (reference sequence). CDR3 loop: CASSITGGKTEQYF. CDR3 nucleotides: TGTGCCAGTAGTATCACGGGCGGGAAAACCGAGCAGTACTTC.

The rearrangement joins TRBV11-1 to TRBJ1-1; a weak D match, TRBD1 (6 bases). V was trimmed by 4 bases and J by 3 bases, leaving 18 bases between them. CDR3 length equals 16 residues. CDR1 SGHAT and CDR2 FQDESV come from the germline V gene (reference sequence). The CDR3 DNA sequence: TGTGCCAGCAGCTACCCGAGGGGGGGGTCGGACACTGAAGCTTTCTTT. It is translated as CASSYPRGGSDTEAFF.